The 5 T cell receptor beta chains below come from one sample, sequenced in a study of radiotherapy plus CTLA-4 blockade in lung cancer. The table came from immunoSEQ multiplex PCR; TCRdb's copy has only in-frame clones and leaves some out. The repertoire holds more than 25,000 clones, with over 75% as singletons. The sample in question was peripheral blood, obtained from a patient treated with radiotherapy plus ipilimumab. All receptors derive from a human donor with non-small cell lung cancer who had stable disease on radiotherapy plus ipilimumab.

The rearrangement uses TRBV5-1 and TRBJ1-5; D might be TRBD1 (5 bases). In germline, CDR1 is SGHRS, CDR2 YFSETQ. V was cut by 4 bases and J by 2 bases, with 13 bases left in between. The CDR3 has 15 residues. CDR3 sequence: CASSPGVQGNQPQHF. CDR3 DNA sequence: TGCGCCAGCAGCCCCGGAGTACAGGGCAATCAGCCCCAGCATTTT.

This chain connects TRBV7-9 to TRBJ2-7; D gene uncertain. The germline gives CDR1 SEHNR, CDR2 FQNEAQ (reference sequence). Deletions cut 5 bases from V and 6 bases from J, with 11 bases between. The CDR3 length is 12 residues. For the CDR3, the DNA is TGTGCCAGCAGCCCTGGCGGACGCGAGCAGTACTTC. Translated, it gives CASSPGGREQYF.

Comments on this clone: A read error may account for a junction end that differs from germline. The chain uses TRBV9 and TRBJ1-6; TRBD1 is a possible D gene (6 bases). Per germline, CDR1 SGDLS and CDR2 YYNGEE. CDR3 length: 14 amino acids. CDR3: CARSVEGGGSPLHF. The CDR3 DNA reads TGTGCCCGCAGCGTAGAGGGGGGGGGATCACCCCTCCACTTT.

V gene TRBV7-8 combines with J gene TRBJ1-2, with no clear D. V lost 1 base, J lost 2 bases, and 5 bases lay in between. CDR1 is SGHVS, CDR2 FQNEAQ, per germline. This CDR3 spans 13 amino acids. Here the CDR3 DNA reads TGTGCCAGCAGCTTAGGAGGGAACTATGGCTACACCTTC. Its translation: CASSLGGNYGYTF. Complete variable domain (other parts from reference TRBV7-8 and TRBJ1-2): GAGVSQSPRYKVAKRGQDVALRCDPISGHVSLFWYQQALGQGPEFLTYFQNEAQLDKSGLPSDRFFAERPEGSVSTLKIQRTQQEDSAVYLCASSLGGNYGYTFGSGTRLTVV.

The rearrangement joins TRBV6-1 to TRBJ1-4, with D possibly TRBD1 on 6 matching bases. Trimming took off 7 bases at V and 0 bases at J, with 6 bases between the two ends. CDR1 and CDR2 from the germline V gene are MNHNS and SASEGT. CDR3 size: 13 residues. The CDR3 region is CASNRATNEKLFF. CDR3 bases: TGTGCCAGCAACAGGGCAACTAATGAAAAACTGTTTTTT.